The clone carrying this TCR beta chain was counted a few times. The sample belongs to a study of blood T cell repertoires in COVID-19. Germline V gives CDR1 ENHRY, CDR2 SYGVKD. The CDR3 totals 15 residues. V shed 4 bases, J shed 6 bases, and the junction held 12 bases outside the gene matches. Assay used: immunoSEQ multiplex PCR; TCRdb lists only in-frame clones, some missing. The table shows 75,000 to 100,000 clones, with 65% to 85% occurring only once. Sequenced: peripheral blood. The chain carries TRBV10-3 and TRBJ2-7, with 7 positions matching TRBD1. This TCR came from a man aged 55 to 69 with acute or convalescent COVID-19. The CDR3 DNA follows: TGTGCCATCAGTGGAACTCGGGACAGCCGCCTCGAGCAGTACTTC. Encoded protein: CAISGTRDSRLEQYF.